The rows below give T cell receptor beta chains drawn from one sample of a study of blood T cells in healthy people across ages. In TCRdb, the 5' RACE reads were re-called with MiXCR into one record per CDR3 protein. The data hold around 520,000 distinct CDR3 sequences, with about 28% observed a single time. These same records also appear under a second study, on T cells of mothers and their children.

The sample comprised blood. These receptors all stem from a boy aged 2 to 9 in good health. CDR3s include the opening cysteine and the closing phenylalanine or tryptophan. A D gene is named only where the DNA matches it firmly. Not every row has a clone size; where given, it reads once, few, many or a size class.

-	TRBV12-5	-	TRBJ1-5	TGTGCTAGTGGTTTGCCCGGTACAGGGCTCAATCAGCCCCAGCATTTT	CASGLPGTGLNQPQHF
-	TRBV9	-	TRBJ2-6	TGTGCCAGCAGCCCAGGACACAAGTCTGGGGCCAACGTCCTGACTTTC	CASSPGHKSGANVLTF
-	TRBV7-3	TRBD2	TRBJ2-1	TGTGCCAGCAGCCCGACTAGCGGGAGGTTTGATGAGCAGTTCTTC	CASSPTSGRFDEQFF
many	TRBV12-3/TRBV12-4	-	TRBJ2-7	TGTGCCAGCACCCGTTCCGGGCAGGGGATACACGAGCAGTACTTC	CASTRSGQGIHEQYF
few	TRBV7-2	TRBD1	TRBJ1-4	TGTGCCAGCAGCCGGGACAGAGCAACTAATGAAAAACTGTTTTTT	CASSRDRATNEKLFF
-	TRBV12-3/TRBV12-4	-	TRBJ1-4	TGTGCCAGCAGTTGGGGGCAGGGGAGGGAAAAACTGTTTTTT	CASSWGQGREKLFF
few	TRBV6-2/TRBV6-3	-	TRBJ2-7	TGTGCCAGCAGTTACACCCACGAGCAGTACTTC	CASSYTHEQYF
-	TRBV5-5	TRBD2	TRBJ2-1	TGTGCCAGCAGCCGTACTAGCGGGGGGGCTACGAGTAATGAGCAGTTCTTC	CASSRTSGGATSNEQFF
-	TRBV20-1	-	TRBJ1-2	TGCAGTACTTCGCGGAGTGACTATGGCTACACCTTC	CSTSRSDYGYTF
-	TRBV7-3	-	TRBJ2-2	TGTGCCAGCAGCTTAAGGGCGGGCGGGGAGCTGTTTTTT	CASSLRAGGELFF
-	TRBV28	TRBD1	TRBJ1-3	TGTGCCAGCAGTCTATGGGGACAGAGAAACACCATATATTTT	CASSLWGQRNTIYF
-	TRBV7-3	-	TRBJ2-3	TGTGCCAGCAGCTTGACCAGCGGGCAGTCCACAGATACGCAGTATTTT	CASSLTSGQSTDTQYF
few	TRBV11-2	-	TRBJ2-7	TGTGCCAGCAGATCCGCCCGGGGCAAAGCCCACGAGCAGTACTTC	CASRSARGKAHEQYF
few	TRBV18	-	TRBJ2-5	TGTGCCAGCTCACACCCGTCAGGCTTCCGGGAGACCCAGTACTTC	CASSHPSGFRETQYF
few	TRBV20-1	TRBD1	TRBJ2-3	TGCAGTGCTAGAGATGGTCGGGACAGGGTTCATCGCACAGATACGCAGTATTTT	CSARDGRDRVHRTDTQYF
-	TRBV5-1	-	TRBJ1-1	TGCGCCAGCAGCCCCTTGGACAGCTTGAACACTGAAGCTTTCTTT	CASSPLDSLNTEAFF
-	TRBV28	-	TRBJ2-1	TGTGCCAGCAGCTCCCTGGGAGGCGAGCCCTACAATGAGCAGTTCTTC	CASSSLGGEPYNEQFF
few	TRBV7-2	TRBD2	TRBJ2-1	TGTGCCAGCAGCTTATCTCTAGCGGGATTGTACAATGAGCAGTTCTTC	CASSLSLAGLYNEQFF
-	TRBV6-1	-	TRBJ2-7	TGTGCCAGCAGTGAAGCGCTTTCCAACAGCCTTACCTACGAGCAGTACTTC	CASSEALSNSLTYEQYF
few	TRBV7-9	-	TRBJ2-5	TGTGCCAGCAGCCCGGACAGTCCCAGGGAGACCCAGTACTTC	CASSPDSPRETQYF
-	TRBV20-1	-	TRBJ2-4	TGCAGTGCTACGGTTGCCTTAGCCAAAAACATTCAGTACTTC	CSATVALAKNIQYF
-	TRBV4-1	-	TRBJ1-5	TGCGCCAGCAGCCAAGACCCGGGGAACCAGCCCCAGCATTTT	CASSQDPGNQPQHF
few	TRBV6-2/TRBV6-3	-	TRBJ2-4	TGTGCCAGCAGTTACATGGAACTAGCCAAAAACATTCAGTACTTC	CASSYMELAKNIQYF
-	TRBV12-3/TRBV12-4	TRBD1	TRBJ1-2	TGTGCCAGCAGAAGTAAGGGACAGAACTATGGCTACACCTTC	CASRSKGQNYGYTF
few	TRBV11-3	TRBD2	TRBJ2-3	TGTGCCAGCAGCTCTAGCGGGAGCGGGCCCGATACGCAGTATTTT	CASSSSGSGPDTQYF